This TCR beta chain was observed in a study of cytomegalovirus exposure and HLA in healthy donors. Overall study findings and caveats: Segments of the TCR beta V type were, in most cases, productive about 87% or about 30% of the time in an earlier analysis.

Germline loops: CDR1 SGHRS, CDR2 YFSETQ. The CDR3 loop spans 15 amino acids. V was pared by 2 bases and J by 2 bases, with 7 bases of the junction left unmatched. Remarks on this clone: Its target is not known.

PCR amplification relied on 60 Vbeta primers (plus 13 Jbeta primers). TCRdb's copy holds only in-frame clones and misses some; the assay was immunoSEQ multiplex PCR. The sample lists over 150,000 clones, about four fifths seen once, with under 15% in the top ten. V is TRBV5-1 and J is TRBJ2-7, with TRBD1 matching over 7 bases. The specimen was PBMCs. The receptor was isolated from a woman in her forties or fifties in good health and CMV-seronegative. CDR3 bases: TGCGCCAGCAGCTTTAATACCGGGACAGCCTACGAGCAGTACTTC. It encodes CASSFNTGTAYEQYF.